This entry features one T cell receptor beta chain sequence. Antigen unknown. For the second PCR, which ran for 7 to 11 cycles, a sample-barcoded 5' primer and a J-beta primer mix were used. Via MiXCR, TCRdb re-called the 5' RACE reads, giving one row per CDR3 protein. Of 590,000 or so distinct CDR3 sequences in the sample, around 31% were seen once. Peripheral blood, around 10 milliliters per donor, was collected. These data are taken from a study of blood T cells in healthy people across ages. General observations from the study: Across the age range, TCR beta diversity per million T cells fell in a roughly linear way. Any conclusive comparison of naive versus antigen-experienced cells was prevented by using unsorted PBMCs.

In germline, CDR1 is MNHNY, CDR2 SVGAGI (reference sequence). Trimming stripped 6 bases from V and 9 bases from J, with 21 bases between. CDR3 length: 14 amino acids. The sequencing sample was made of blood. The chain links TRBV6-6 to TRBJ2-7; D might be TRBD2 (7 bases). This clonotype was sampled from a woman aged 80 or over in good health. The CDR3 loop reads CASRARGAASMQYF. The CDR3 DNA is TGTGCCAGCAGGGCACGGGGGGCTGCTTCCATGCAGTACTTC.